The 26 T cell receptor beta chains in this list originate from one sample, sequenced in a study of cytomegalovirus exposure and HLA in healthy donors. The PCR ran on 60 Vbeta and 13 Jbeta primers. Clones were sequenced by immunoSEQ multiplex PCR, and TCRdb holds only the in-frame ones, with some missing. The table shows around 63,000 clones, with approximately 80% occurring only once. The sample was PBMCs. The receptor source for this set is a young woman in good health and CMV-seronegative.

This clone was counted a few times. The gene calls are TRBV7-7 and TRBJ2-2, with TRBD1 identical over 7 bases. The CDR3 is 15 amino acids. Germline V gene sequence: CDR1 SSHAT, CDR2 FNYEAQ (reference sequence). V dropped 1 base and J dropped 1; count of bases not matched to a gene: 0. Written as DNA, the CDR3 is TGTGCCAGCAGCTTAGACAGGGGGAACACCGGGGAGCTGTTTTTT. Its translation is CASSLDRGNTGELFF. Complete variable domain (other parts from reference TRBV7-7 and TRBJ2-2): GAGVSQSPRYKVTKRGQDVTLRCDPISSHATLYWYQQALGQGPEFLTYFNYEAQPDKSGLPSDRFSAERPEGSISTLTIQRTEQRDSAMYRCASSLDRGNTGELFFGEGSRLTVL.

For this clone: Different DNA sequences within this sample yield the same CDR3. This sequence joins TRBV7-6 and TRBJ2-7, with 9 nucleotides matching TRBD1. CDR1 SGHVS and CDR2 FNYEAQ come from the germline V gene. The V gene end was trimmed by 5 bases and the J gene end by 5 bases; junction bases not matched to a gene: 7. The CDR3 is made up of 14 amino acids. The CDR3 region is CASSLWTGDHEQYF. The CDR3 nucleotides are TGTGCCAGCAGCCTATGGACAGGGGACCACGAGCAGTACTTC. The full variable domain, with the rest looked up from reference TRBV7-6 and TRBJ2-7, is GAGVSQSPRYKVTKRGQDVALRCDPISGHVSLYWYRQALGQGPEFLTYFNYEAQQDKSGLPNDRFSAERPEGSISTLTIQRTEQRDSAMYRCASSLWTGDHEQYFGPGTRLTVT.

The rearrangement joins TRBV5-4 to TRBJ1-1, with a possible D match to TRBD1 (6 bases). The CDR3 runs to 13 residues. Germline V gene data show CDR1 as SGHNT and CDR2 as YYREEE (reference sequence). Trimming left V 0 bases short and J 10 bases short, with 13 bases between. The CDR3 DNA is TGTGCCAGCAGCTTGGCCGATAAGACAGGAGCTTTCTTT. This translates into CASSLADKTGAFF.

In this sample, this clone turned up once. CDR3 sequence (DNA): TGCGCCAGCAGCTATATATACAATGAGCAGTTCTTC. This translates into CASSYIYNEQFF. This chain uses TRBV10-2 with TRBJ2-1; D call uncertain. The CDR3 consists of 12 residues. CDR1 and CDR2 from the germline V gene are WSHSY and SAAADI. The ends were cut back, 6 bases at V and 4 bases at J, with 7 bases in the middle.

The V gene is TRBV6-1, the J gene TRBJ2-5; a possible D gene is TRBD1 (6 bases). With 5 bases removed from V and 0 bases from J, the gap between germline ends came to 13 bases. The CDR3 runs 15 residues. From germline, CDR1 is MNHNS and CDR2 SASEGT. The chain's CDR3 is CASSQGTDYQETQYF. The CDR3 DNA is TGTGCCAGCAGTCAGGGGACGGACTACCAAGAGACCCAGTACTTC.

CDR3 loop: CASSYETGGNEQYF. The CDR3 nucleotides read TGTGCCAGCAGCTACGAAACGGGAGGGAACGAGCAGTACTTC. The V and J genes are TRBV6-5 and TRBJ2-7; 8 bases are a match to TRBD2. CDR1 is MNHEY and CDR2 is SVGAGI in the germline V gene. The CDR3 has 14 residues. V lost 6 bases and J lost 5; bases outside the gene matches: 9.

The chain couples TRBV15 to TRBJ2-3; 7 bases map to TRBD1. The CDR3 extends over 17 amino acids. In germline, CDR1 is LNHNV, CDR2 YYDKDF (reference sequence). V shed 0 bases, J shed 2 bases, and the junction held 8 bases outside the gene matches. This CDR3 reads CATSRDVGDSYTDTQYF. The DNA for the CDR3 is TGTGCCACCAGCAGAGATGTGGGGGACAGCTACACAGATACGCAGTATTTT.

This rearrangement joins TRBV6-5 to TRBJ1-3; no firm D call. The CDR3 has 15 residues. Germline V gene data show CDR1 as MNHEY and CDR2 as SVGAGI. Trimming pared 7 bases from V and 0 bases from J, leaving 13 bases between. This CDR3 is CASKRTRSSGNTIYF. The DNA of the CDR3 is TGTGCCAGCAAAAGGACTCGGAGCTCTGGAAACACCATATATTTT.

This chain connects TRBV27 to TRBJ2-7; 11 nucleotides match TRBD1. CDR1 and CDR2 (germline): MNHEY, SMNVEV (reference sequence). After removal of 0 bases from V and 1 base from J, the junction contained 11 bases not matched to a gene. The CDR3 loop spans 19 amino acids. CDR3 coding DNA: TGTGCCAGCAGTTTATCCACCCCCTTGGACAGGGGGCATTCCTACGAGCAGTACTTC. Protein sequence: CASSLSTPLDRGHSYEQYF.

This clone showed up just a few times. The chain employs TRBV7-2 and TRBJ2-1; no clear D gene. Trimming removed 4 bases at V and 4 bases at J, with 11 bases between. CDR3 length: 14 residues. Germline V gene lookup returns CDR1 SGHTA and CDR2 FQGNSA. The CDR3 DNA is TGTGCCAGCAGCTCCGGTCAATCTTACAATGAGCAGTTCTTC. This gives the protein CASSSGQSYNEQFF.

J is TRBJ2-1 and V is TRBV5-1, with 12 bases that match TRBD1. V shed 4 bases and J 8 bases; nucleotides not matched to a gene: 7. Germline V gene sequence: CDR1 SGHRS, CDR2 YFSETQ. This CDR3 contains 15 residues. This CDR3 is CASSVTGTGGHEQFF. CDR3 coding DNA: TGCGCCAGCAGCGTAACCGGGACAGGGGGCCATGAGCAGTTCTTC.

The chain couples TRBV7-2 to TRBJ2-3; 8 nucleotides match TRBD1. There are 15 residues in the CDR3. Germline CDR1 is SGHTA and CDR2 is FQGNSA. The ends lost 2 bases at V and 4 bases at J; junction bases unmatched: 5. Written as DNA, the CDR3 is TGTGCCAGCAGCTTAAGGCCAGGGGGCGCAGATACGCAGTATTTT. It encodes CASSLRPGGADTQYF.

The chain joins TRBV18 to TRBJ2-7, with 8 bases fitting TRBD1. Trimming removed 4 bases from V and 11 bases from J; junction bases left unmatched: 13. The CDR3 sequence is 14 residues long. Germline V gene sequence: CDR1 KGHSH, CDR2 LQKENI. CDR3 protein: CASSQGQGQSGEYF. The CDR3 DNA follows: TGTGCCAGCTCACAAGGACAGGGACAGTCTGGGGAGTACTTC. The entire variable domain, with the rest obtained from reference TRBV18 and TRBJ2-7, is as follows: NAGVMQNPRHLVRRRGQEARLRCSPMKGHSHVYWYRQLPEEGLKFMVYLQKENIIDESGMPKERFSAEFPKEGPSILRIQQVVRGDSAAYFCASSQGQGQSGEYFGPGTRLTVT.

This clone has just one count. This chain links TRBV7-9 with TRBJ2-2; 9 bases are a match to TRBD1. This CDR3 is 14 amino acids long. CDR1 and CDR2 from the germline V gene are SEHNR and FQNEAQ (reference sequence). V was pared by 5 bases and J by 7 bases, with 5 bases of the junction left unmatched. In DNA form, the CDR3 reads TGTGCCAGCAGCGACGGACAGGGGTACGGGGAGCTGTTTTTT. Encoded protein: CASSDGQGYGELFF.

Comments on this clone: The same CDR3 is also encoded by other DNA sequences in this sample. The V gene is TRBV18, the J gene TRBJ1-4, with D uncertain. The CDR3 loop spans 16 amino acids. Trimming cost V 5 bases and J 0 bases, with 13 bases left between them. Germline CDR1 reads KGHSH; CDR2 reads LQKENI. The CDR3 DNA follows: TGTGCCAGCTCAGATAGCCCGACGGCAACTAATGAAAAACTGTTTTTT. It codes for CASSDSPTATNEKLFF. The variable domain in full, completed from reference TRBV18 and TRBJ1-4, reads NAGVMQNPRHLVRRRGQEARLRCSPMKGHSHVYWYRQLPEEGLKFMVYLQKENIIDESGMPKERFSAEFPKEGPSILRIQQVVRGDSAAYFCASSDSPTATNEKLFFGSGTQLSVL.

On this clone itself: Its ends do not fully match the called genes, so a read error is possible. This chain uses TRBV7-9 with TRBJ1-3, with D uncertain. Looked up from germline, CDR1 is SEHNR and CDR2 is FQNEAQ (reference sequence). CDR3 length: 14 amino acids. As DNA, the CDR3 is TGTTCCAGCGTCCAGGCCGCTACAGGAAACACCATATATTTT. Translation gives CSSVQAATGNTIYF.

The chain is built from TRBV27 and TRBJ1-2; D not resolved. V was trimmed by 5 bases and J by 8 bases, leaving 12 bases between them. CDR1 is MNHEY and CDR2 is SMNVEV in the germline V gene (reference sequence). This CDR3 region has 12 residues. DNA of the CDR3: TGTGCCAGCAGTAGCGGGTTGGGCGGCTACACCTTC. Its protein product is CASSSGLGGYTF.

V usage is TRBV11-3 and J usage is TRBJ2-7, with D unclear. V was pared by 3 bases and J by 5 bases, with 11 bases between. Germline V gene lookup returns CDR1 SGHNT and CDR2 YENEEA. The CDR3 contains 13 residues. CDR3 DNA: TGTGCCAGCAGCTTTTTAAGGAGCAACGAGCAGTACTTC. Amino acid sequence: CASSFLRSNEQYF.

The rearrangement links TRBV7-2 to TRBJ2-1; 11 bases align to TRBD2. Looked up from germline, CDR1 is SGHTA and CDR2 is FQGNSA. CDR3 length: 17 residues. V was pared by 5 bases and J by 3 bases, with 9 bases of the junction left unmatched. CDR3 sequence: CASSRLTGTSGYNEQFF. For the CDR3, the DNA is TGTGCCAGCAGCAGACTCACCGGGACTAGCGGCTACAATGAGCAGTTCTTC.

V gene TRBV19 combines with J gene TRBJ2-1; 11 bases agree with TRBD2. The V and J ends lost 5 bases and 9 bases, in that order; junction bases with no gene match: 15. Germline CDR1 LNHDA, CDR2 SQIVND (reference sequence). The CDR3 runs 17 residues. The CDR3 protein is CASSPRGSGGALVEQFF. In nucleotides, the CDR3 is TGTGCCAGTAGTCCCCGGGGTAGCGGGGGGGCCTTAGTTGAGCAGTTCTTC.

This clone was detected once. The CDR3 DNA reads as TGCGCCAGCAGGTCGACAAGACGGGGACTAGCGGGGGGCAAATCCTACGAGCAGTACTTC. This sequence encodes CASRSTRRGLAGGKSYEQYF. V is TRBV10-2 and J is TRBJ2-7; 15 bases match TRBD2. There are 20 residues in the CDR3. CDR1 and CDR2 from the germline V gene are WSHSY and SAAADI. Trimming removed 6 bases from V and 1 base from J; junction bases left unmatched: 16.

In its sample, this clone was seen once. The V and J genes are TRBV5-1 and TRBJ1-1; perhaps TRBD1 as D (5 bases). CDR1 is SGHRS, CDR2 YFSETQ, per germline. This CDR3 comprises 14 residues. The ends were cut back, 0 bases at V and 8 bases at J, with 14 bases in the middle. Here the CDR3 reads CASSLEGGGREAFF. As DNA, the CDR3 is TGCGCCAGCAGCTTGGAAGGCGGGGGAAGAGAAGCTTTCTTT.

The chain has TRBV5-6 and TRBJ2-2; unclear D gene. V shed 0 bases and J shed 4 bases, with 13 bases lying between them. CDR1 and CDR2 from the germline V gene are SGHDT and YYEEEE. The CDR3 totals 16 residues. CDR3 DNA: TGTGCCAGCAGCTTGGGTCCGAGCGTAGGCACCGGGGAGCTGTTTTTT. Translation gives CASSLGPSVGTGELFF.

V is TRBV28 and J is TRBJ1-3, with 9 bases fitting TRBD1. Losses at the gene ends were 3 bases for V and 3 bases for J; bases not matched to a gene: 6. The germline CDR1 and CDR2 sequences are MDHEN and SYDVKM. The CDR3 sequence is 16 residues long. The DNA for the CDR3 is TGTGCCAGCAGTTTGGGGGACAGGGTCCTTGGAAACACCATATATTTT. Translating gives CASSLGDRVLGNTIYF.

This clone has only one observation. The chain carries TRBV19 and TRBJ1-2, with 10 bases fitting TRBD1. V gave up 2 bases and J gave up 2 bases; unmatched junction bases: 2. The CDR3 spans 15 residues. CDR1 and CDR2 (germline): LNHDA, SQIVND (reference sequence). CDR3 coding DNA: TGTGCCAGTAGTATACCGGGACAGGGGAACTATGGCTACACCTTC. Translation: CASSIPGQGNYGYTF.

This sequence joins TRBV4-3 and TRBJ1-1; D gene unclear. V lost 3 bases and J 0 bases, leaving 11 bases between the germline ends. The CDR3 is made up of 15 amino acids. CDR1 LGHNA and CDR2 YSLEER come from the germline V gene. The CDR3 DNA sequence: TGCGCCAGCAGCCAGACGTCAGGAATGAACACTGAAGCTTTCTTT. Translating gives CASSQTSGMNTEAFF.